These 30 T cell receptor beta chains were sequenced from one sample in a study of OX40 agonist ivuxolimab in advanced cancers. Sequencing used immunoSEQ multiplex PCR; TCRdb keeps in-frame clones, though not all of them. The sample contains around 62,000 clones, over 75% of which appear only once. The input for sequencing was CD4+ or CD8+ T cells sorted from blood, taken in a trial of the OX40 agonist ivuxolimab. The receptors here all came from an adult with an advanced solid tumor such as melanoma, head and neck, liver or kidney cancer.

The J gene is TRBJ1-1, the V gene TRBV4-3, with a possible D match to TRBD1 (6 bases). Between the trimmed V and J ends, which lost 2 bases and 0 bases, there was a span of 10 bases. CDR1 and CDR2 from the germline V gene are LGHNA and YSLEER. The CDR3 is 15 residues long. The CDR3 region is CASSQLRTVNTEAFF. The CDR3 DNA reads TGCGCCAGCAGCCAACTTCGGACAGTGAACACTGAAGCTTTCTTT.

J is TRBJ1-3 and V is TRBV4-3, with 11 bases identical to TRBD1. Trimming at V came to 4 bases and at J to 0 bases, leaving 8 bases not matched to a gene. From germline, CDR1 is LGHNA and CDR2 YSLEER. The CDR3 contains 18 residues. The chain's CDR3 is CASSRSGTGGRSGNTIYF. CDR3 coding DNA: TGCGCCAGCAGCCGATCCGGGACAGGGGGACGCTCTGGAAACACCATATATTTT.

This chain connects TRBV2 to TRBJ2-5; possible D gene TRBD2, 6 bases. Looked up from germline, CDR1 is SNHLY and CDR2 is FYNNEI. V lost 3 bases, J lost 5 bases, and 13 bases lay in between. The CDR3 has 14 amino acids. CDR3 nucleotide sequence: TGTGCCAGCAGTGACCAGGGAGGTTGGGAGACCCAGTACTTC. Translation: CASSDQGGWETQYF.

The rearrangement uses TRBV7-9 and TRBJ1-2, with 9 positions matching TRBD1. This CDR3 spans 14 amino acids. The germline CDR1 and CDR2 sequences are SEHNR and FQNEAQ (reference sequence). The ends lost 5 bases at V and 8 bases at J; junction bases unmatched: 9. The CDR3 is CASSGSGTGLGYTF. CDR3 in DNA: TGTGCCAGCAGCGGAAGCGGGACAGGGCTAGGCTACACCTTC.

The chain combines TRBV29-1 with TRBJ1-3; 8 nucleotides agree with TRBD1. CDR3 size: 12 residues. Germline trimming cut 7 bases from V and 1 base from J; bases unmatched to any gene: 0. Germline assignment: CDR1 SQVTM and CDR2 ANQGSEA. CDR3 residues: CSGQGSGNTIYF. The CDR3 DNA follows: TGCAGCGGACAGGGGTCTGGAAACACCATATATTTT.

This chain uses TRBV4-1 with TRBJ2-7; D gene ambiguous. V was shortened by 4 bases and J by 3 bases, with 10 bases between the two germline ends. CDR1 MGHRA and CDR2 YSYEKL come from the germline V gene. CDR3 size: 13 residues. This CDR3 reads CASSPQINYEQYF. As DNA, the CDR3 is TGCGCCAGCAGCCCGCAGATTAACTACGAGCAGTACTTC.

This sequence joins TRBV6-5 and TRBJ2-7, with TRBD1 matching 8 bases. The CDR3 consists of 15 residues. Germline CDR1 is MNHEY and CDR2 is SVGAGI. With V trimmed by 6 bases and J by 1 base, 8 bases remained unmatched. The CDR3 loop is CASRTEQGESYEQYF. The CDR3, as DNA: TGTGCCAGCAGAACAGAACAGGGGGAGTCCTACGAGCAGTACTTC.

V usage is TRBV6-5 and J usage is TRBJ1-3, with D possibly being TRBD1 (5 bases). CDR3 length: 15 residues. CDR1 is MNHEY and CDR2 is SVGAGI in the germline V gene. Trimming cost V 0 bases and J 4 bases, with 10 bases left between them. The CDR3 spells CASSYSLGTGNTIYF. The CDR3 nucleotides are TGTGCCAGCAGTTACTCGTTGGGGACCGGAAACACCATATATTTT.

The V and J genes are TRBV6-5 and TRBJ2-7; unclear D gene. The CDR3 has 13 amino acids. CDR1 and CDR2 from the germline V gene are MNHEY and SVGAGI. The V end lost 2 bases, the J end lost 2 bases, and 7 bases lay between the germline ends. The CDR3 DNA reads as TGTGCCAGCAGTTACAGGGCAACCTACGAGCAGTACTTC. Protein sequence: CASSYRATYEQYF.

V and J are TRBV29-1 and TRBJ1-1; D uncertain. The V end lost 6 bases, the J end lost 2 bases, and 13 bases lay between the germline ends. Germline CDR1 SQVTM, CDR2 ANQGSEA. The CDR3 covers 13 residues. The DNA for the CDR3 is TGCAGCGTACTACCGCGGCTAAACACTGAAGCTTTCTTT. Protein: CSVLPRLNTEAFF.

The V and J genes are TRBV6-1 and TRBJ1-5; D not certain. The V gene lost 2 bases and the J gene lost 7 bases, with 6 bases spanning the gap. Germline V gene data show CDR1 as MNHNS and CDR2 as SASEGT. The CDR3 consists of 12 residues. In DNA, the CDR3 is TGTGCCAGCAGTGAATTTGACCAGCCCCAGCATTTT. It encodes CASSEFDQPQHF.

The gene calls are TRBV2 and TRBJ1-1, with D uncertain. This CDR3 has 13 residues. Looked up from germline, CDR1 is SNHLY and CDR2 is FYNNEI. V was shortened by 5 bases and J by 0 bases, with 7 bases between the two germline ends. This chain's CDR3 is CASSKQLNTEAFF. For the CDR3, the DNA is TGTGCCAGCAGTAAACAGCTGAACACTGAAGCTTTCTTT.

This sequence joins TRBV11-2 and TRBJ1-1; no reliable D call. V was pared by 4 bases and J by 1 base, with 7 bases between. The CDR3 runs 13 residues. Germline CDR1 reads SGHAT; CDR2 reads FQNNGV. CDR3 region: CASSYGRNTEAFF. CDR3 coding DNA: TGTGCCAGCAGCTACGGACGGAACACTGAAGCTTTCTTT.

The rearrangement uses TRBV11-2 and TRBJ2-7; no definite D call. The CDR3 runs to 13 residues. V shed 3 bases and J shed 3 bases, with 9 bases lying between them. Germline CDR1 and CDR2: SGHAT and FQNNGV. The CDR3: CASSFLAGYEQYF. The CDR3 DNA is TGTGCCAGCAGCTTCCTTGCCGGCTACGAGCAGTACTTC. The whole variable domain, remainder taken from reference TRBV11-2 and TRBJ2-7, is EAGVAQSPRYKIIEKRQSVAFWCNPISGHATLYWYQQILGQGPKLLIQFQNNGVVDDSQLPKDRFSAERLKGVDSTLKIQPAKLEDSAVYLCASSFLAGYEQYFGPGTRLTVT.

This chain links TRBV9 with TRBJ2-2; 10 bases agree with TRBD2. J gave up 6 bases and V 0 bases, and 5 bases lay outside the gene matches. CDR1 SGDLS and CDR2 YYNGEE come from the germline V gene. The CDR3 sequence is 16 residues long. The chain's CDR3 is CASSVASGGISGELFF. CDR3 DNA: TGTGCCAGCAGCGTAGCTAGCGGGGGTATATCCGGGGAGCTGTTTTTT.

The chain has TRBV4-1 and TRBJ2-1, with TRBD2 as a possible D gene (5 bases). With 1 base removed from V and 6 bases from J, the gap between germline ends came to 16 bases. The CDR3 is 16 residues long. CDR1 MGHRA and CDR2 YSYEKL come from the germline V gene. The DNA of the CDR3 is TGCGCCAGCAGCCAAGGAGATCCGAGGGAGTCCAATGAGCAGTTCTTC. It codes for CASSQGDPRESNEQFF.

The CDR3 reads CASSRTYPAGGATDTQYF. The CDR3 region has the DNA TGCGCCAGCAGCCGTACGTACCCTGCAGGGGGCGCAACAGATACGCAGTATTTT. This chain uses TRBV5-1 with TRBJ2-3; 8 nucleotides agree with TRBD1. The CDR3 totals 18 residues. Germline trimming cut 4 bases from V and 3 bases from J; bases unmatched to any gene: 16. The germline CDR1 and CDR2 sequences are SGHRS and YFSETQ. The complete variable domain, with remaining parts taken from reference TRBV5-1 and TRBJ2-3, reads KAGVTQTPRYLIKTRGQQVTLSCSPISGHRSVSWYQQTPGQGLQFLFEYFSETQRNKGNFPGRFSGRQFSNSRSEMNVSTLELGDSALYLCASSRTYPAGGATDTQYFGPGTRLTVL.

The chain is built from TRBV18 and TRBJ1-6; 9 nucleotides line up with TRBD1. V lost 6 bases to trimming and J lost 8 bases; unmatched junction nucleotides: 14. The CDR3 is 17 residues long. Per germline, CDR1 KGHSH and CDR2 LQKENI. The CDR3 spells CASSPTTAQGADSPLHF. In DNA form, the CDR3 reads TGTGCCAGCTCCCCGACCACCGCACAGGGGGCCGATTCACCCCTCCACTTT.

The chain carries TRBV4-3 and TRBJ2-7, with D possibly matching TRBD2 (5 bases). The CDR3 consists of 15 residues. Germline V gene sequence: CDR1 LGHNA, CDR2 YSLEER. Trimming stripped 5 bases from V and 4 bases from J, with 18 bases between. CDR3 sequence: CASSYQVRGGYEQYF. CDR3 in DNA: TGCGCCAGCAGCTACCAAGTACGAGGAGGATACGAGCAGTACTTC.

V is TRBV5-4 and J is TRBJ1-1, with 12 bases identical to TRBD1. Trimming at V came to 5 bases and at J to 3 bases, leaving 14 bases not matched to a gene. This CDR3 region has 18 residues. Germline V gene lookup returns CDR1 SGHNT and CDR2 YYREEE (reference sequence). The CDR3 bases are TGTGCCAGCAGGGCAGGGACAGGGGGCCTAGTAGCGTACACTGAAGCTTTCTTT. As protein: CASRAGTGGLVAYTEAFF.

The J gene is TRBJ1-5, the V gene TRBV4-3; D not certain. V was cut by 3 bases and J by 1 base, with 13 bases left in between. The CDR3 covers 16 residues. Germline V gene lookup returns CDR1 LGHNA and CDR2 YSLEER. The CDR3 coding sequence is TGCGCCAGCAGCCAGGCGGCATGGCAGAGCAATCAGCCCCAGCATTTT. Residues: CASSQAAWQSNQPQHF.

The chain links TRBV5-1 to TRBJ1-1, with D perhaps TRBD1 (5 bases). Trimming left V 1 base short and J 7 bases short, with 14 bases between. Germline-derived CDR1 and CDR2 are SGHRS and YFSETQ. The CDR3 is 14 amino acids. This CDR3 is CASSLRSLGGEAFF. CDR3 nucleotides: TGCGCCAGCAGCTTGAGGTCCCTCGGGGGTGAAGCTTTCTTT.

This rearrangement joins TRBV7-2 to TRBJ2-5, with D possibly matching TRBD2 (5 bases). This CDR3 has 12 residues. CDR1 is SGHTA, CDR2 FQGNSA, per germline. Trimming stripped 5 bases from V and 5 bases from J, with 9 bases between. Here the CDR3 DNA reads TGTGCCAGCAGCCCCAGGAGGGAGACCCAGTACTTC. This sequence encodes CASSPRRETQYF.

J is TRBJ2-7 and V is TRBV7-8; D is undetermined. Germline CDR1 reads SGHVS; CDR2 reads FQNEAQ. The germline V and J ends were trimmed by 1 base and 3 bases, with 10 bases remaining between them. The CDR3 is 14 residues long. CDR3 nucleotides: TGTGCCAGCAGCTTAGACGGCCTTAACTACGAGCAGTACTTC. It encodes CASSLDGLNYEQYF. The whole variable domain, remainder taken from reference TRBV7-8 and TRBJ2-7, is GAGVSQSPRYKVAKRGQDVALRCDPISGHVSLFWYQQALGQGPEFLTYFQNEAQLDKSGLPSDRFFAERPEGSVSTLKIQRTQQEDSAVYLCASSLDGLNYEQYFGPGTRLTVT.

A remark on this clone: Different DNA sequences within this sample yield the same CDR3. The rearrangement joins TRBV25-1 to TRBJ1-6; no clear D gene. CDR3 size: 14 residues. The V end lost 1 base, the J end lost 8 bases, and 9 bases lay between the germline ends. The germline gives CDR1 MGHDK, CDR2 SYGVNS. The CDR3 here is CASSEFVVYSPLHF. The CDR3 coding sequence is TGTGCCAGCAGTGAATTTGTTGTTTATTCACCCCTCCACTTT.

The chain combines TRBV7-3 with TRBJ2-3; TRBD2 might be the D (6 bases). Between the trimmed V and J ends, which lost 2 bases and 4 bases, there was a span of 13 bases. CDR1 SGHTA and CDR2 FQGTGA come from the germline V gene. The length of the CDR3 is 15 residues. The CDR3 nucleotides read TGTGCCAGCAGCTTATGGGGGAGGAGGGCAGATACGCAGTATTTT. This sequence encodes CASSLWGRRADTQYF.

V is TRBV4-1 and J is TRBJ2-5; D possibly corresponds to TRBD1 (5 bases). The germline gives CDR1 MGHRA, CDR2 YSYEKL. CDR3 size: 13 residues. Between the trimmed V and J ends, which lost 0 bases and 10 bases, there was a span of 12 bases. CDR3 nucleotide sequence: TGCGCCAGCAGCCAAGACAGGGCGAGAGACCAGTACTTC. Its translation: CASSQDRARDQYF.

The chain combines TRBV25-1 with TRBJ1-1; D uncertain. The CDR3 spans 13 residues. Trimming shortened V by 3 bases and J by 1 base, and 6 bases separated the two germline ends. The germline CDR1 and CDR2 sequences are MGHDK and SYGVNS. CDR3 region: CASSDVGNTEAFF. The CDR3 DNA reads as TGTGCCAGCAGTGACGTTGGGAACACTGAAGCTTTCTTT.

The genes are TRBV6-6 and TRBJ2-7; no clear D. Trimming shortened V by 4 bases and J by 5 bases, and 6 bases separated the two germline ends. This CDR3 contains 11 residues. CDR1 is MNHNY, CDR2 SVGAGI, per germline (reference sequence). The CDR3 DNA sequence: TGTGCCAGCAGTTTAATGAACGAGCAGTACTTC. It translates to CASSLMNEQYF.

V and J are TRBV6-1 and TRBJ2-2; D unresolved. V gave up 6 bases and J gave up 1 base, with 6 bases separating them. CDR1 and CDR2 from the germline V gene are MNHNS and SASEGT. This CDR3 has 13 residues. CDR3 DNA: TGTGCCAGCAGGGGAATGAACACCGGGGAGCTGTTTTTT. It encodes CASRGMNTGELFF.